This TCR beta chain comes out of a study of CD8 T cells in ankylosing spondylitis. In the case of this clonotype: Its antigen is still unknown.

Study-level points and caveats: Some of the motif variants had earlier been found in reactive arthritis patients' fluid and blood. CD8+ disease-linked clones were present at relatively low frequencies in blood. It was reported that disease-linked clones were significantly enriched in matched ankylosing spondylitis synovial fluid.

Using quantitative 5'-RACE with molecular barcodes, the authors made TCR beta libraries. TCRdb itself ran the 5' RACE reads through MiXCR, one entry per CDR3 protein. The sample lists a few hundred thousand distinct CDR3 sequences; 20% to 25% were seen once. Germline V CDR1 and CDR2: SGHVS, FQNEAQ. The ends were cut back, 3 bases at V and 5 bases at J, with 9 bases in the middle. The CDR3 totals 13 residues. The V call is TRBV7-8, the J call TRBJ2-3; weak D call: TRBD1 (5 bases). This TCR was sampled from a male donor with ankylosing spondylitis or in good health (not recorded which). The specimen sequenced was blood, either unsorted or a sorted T cell fraction (not recorded which). The CDR3 DNA follows: TGTGCCAGCAGCTTGTGGGGCGAAGATACGCAGTATTTT. Protein product: CASSLWGEDTQYF. The variable domain in full, with the rest retrieved from reference TRBV7-8 and TRBJ2-3, is GAGVSQSPRYKVAKRGQDVALRCDPISGHVSLFWYQQALGQGPEFLTYFQNEAQLDKSGLPSDRFFAERPEGSVSTLKIQRTQQEDSAVYLCASSLWGEDTQYFGPGTRLTVL.